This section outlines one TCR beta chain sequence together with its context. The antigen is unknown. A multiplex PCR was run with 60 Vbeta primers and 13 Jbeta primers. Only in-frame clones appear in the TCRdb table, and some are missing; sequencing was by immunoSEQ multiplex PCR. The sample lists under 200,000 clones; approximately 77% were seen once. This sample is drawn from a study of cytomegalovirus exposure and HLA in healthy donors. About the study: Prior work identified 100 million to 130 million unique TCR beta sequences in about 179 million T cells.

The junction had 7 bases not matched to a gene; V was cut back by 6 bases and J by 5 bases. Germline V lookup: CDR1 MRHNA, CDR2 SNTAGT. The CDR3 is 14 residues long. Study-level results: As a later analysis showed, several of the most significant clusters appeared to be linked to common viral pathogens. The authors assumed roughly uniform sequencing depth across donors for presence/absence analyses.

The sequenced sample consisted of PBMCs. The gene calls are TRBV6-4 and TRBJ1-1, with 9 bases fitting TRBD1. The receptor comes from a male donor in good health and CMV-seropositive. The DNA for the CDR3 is TGTGCCAGCAGGAGCCGGACAGGGGTAACTGAAGCTTTCTTT. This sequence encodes CASRSRTGVTEAFF.